The 19 T cell receptor beta chains below all came from one sample that was sequenced in a study of shared clonotypes between healthy human individuals. Assay used: immunoSEQ multiplex PCR; TCRdb lists only in-frame clones, some missing. The sample holds some 980,000 clones, over 60% seen once. Sequenced sample: memory CD4+ T cells sorted from blood. As to subset: CD45RA-negative fraction. The receptors were gathered from a man between 18 and 29 years old in good health.

The J gene is TRBJ2-3, the V gene TRBV4-3, with 9 bases matching TRBD2. V shed 0 bases, J shed 5 bases, and the junction held 6 bases outside the gene matches. CDR1 is LGHNA, CDR2 YSLEER, per germline. The CDR3 is made up of 16 amino acids. CDR3 amino acids: CASSQDVAGAIDTQYF. CDR3 coding DNA: TGCGCCAGCAGCCAAGACGTAGCGGGAGCGATAGATACGCAGTATTTT.

This chain uses TRBV2 with TRBJ2-5, with TRBD1 matching 9 bases. Trimming at V came to 6 bases and at J to 5 bases, leaving 13 bases not matched to a gene. CDR1 and CDR2 (germline): SNHLY, FYNNEI. CDR3 length: 16 amino acids. CDR3 loop: CASREMRQGGTETQYF. CDR3 DNA: TGTGCCAGCAGGGAAATGAGACAGGGGGGGACGGAGACCCAGTACTTC.

The chain recombines TRBV11-3 with TRBJ1-1; D possibly corresponds to TRBD1 (5 bases). The CDR3 consists of 16 residues. Germline-derived CDR1 and CDR2 are SGHNT and YENEEA. Trimming took off 1 base at V and 1 base at J, with 13 bases between the two ends. CDR3 protein: CASSLAGGSKNTEAFF. CDR3 nucleotide sequence: TGTGCCAGCAGCTTAGCCGGGGGATCAAAGAACACTGAAGCTTTCTTT.

The V and J genes are TRBV6-1 and TRBJ2-5; TRBD2 aligns across 13 bases. The junction had 7 bases not matched to a gene; V was cut back by 4 bases and J by 11 bases. The germline CDR1 and CDR2 sequences are MNHNS and SASEGT. This CDR3 is 14 amino acids long. The CDR3 region has the DNA TGTGCCAGCAGTGCCGGACTAGCGGGAGTTCAGCAGTACTTC. Protein product: CASSAGLAGVQQYF.

This clone was seen a handful of times. The chain joins TRBV19 to TRBJ1-2, with a tentative D call TRBD1 (6 bases). The CDR3 totals 13 residues. Germline values: CDR1 LNHDA, CDR2 SQIVND (reference sequence). The ends were cut back, 8 bases at V and 2 bases at J, with 12 bases in the middle. CDR3 amino acids: CASSLDRNYGYTF. CDR3 bases: TGTGCCAGTTCTCTGGACAGAAACTATGGCTACACCTTC.

The count of this clone is one. The chain is built from TRBV19 and TRBJ2-5; no definite D call. Germline assignment: CDR1 LNHDA and CDR2 SQIVND (reference sequence). Trimming shortened V by 7 bases and J by 2 bases, and 8 bases separated the two germline ends. CDR3 length: 12 amino acids. The CDR3 spells CASMDFQETQYF. The CDR3 DNA reads as TGTGCCAGTATGGATTTTCAAGAGACCCAGTACTTC.

The chain recombines TRBV28 with TRBJ2-7, with TRBD1 matching over 7 bases. Trimming at V came to 6 bases and at J to 0 bases, leaving 8 bases not matched to a gene. Looked up from germline, CDR1 is MDHEN and CDR2 is SYDVKM. There are 15 residues in the CDR3. CDR3 amino acids: CASSLPTGSSYEQYF. CDR3 DNA: TGTGCCAGCAGCTTGCCGACAGGGTCCTCCTACGAGCAGTACTTC.

This clone appeared a few times. V is TRBV30 and J is TRBJ2-2; D might be TRBD1 or TRBD2, each matching 6 bases. Trimming took 0 bases from V and 8 from J, leaving 19 bases between them. The CDR3 has 16 amino acids. From germline, CDR1 is GTSNPN and CDR2 SVGIG (reference sequence). CDR3: CAWSVLPPGAAGELFF. DNA of the CDR3: TGTGCCTGGAGTGTACTCCCCCCGGGGGCCGCGGGGGAGCTGTTTTTT.

The chain is built from TRBV2 and TRBJ1-6, with D uncertain. CDR1 and CDR2 from the germline V gene are SNHLY and FYNNEI. Trimming cost V 6 bases and J 10 bases, with 13 bases left between them. CDR3 length: 13 residues. CDR3 coding DNA: TGTGCCAGCAGCTCGAGGGAGCGCTCACCCCTCCACTTT. It codes for CASSSRERSPLHF.

This chain connects TRBV2 to TRBJ2-7; TRBD1 matches 7 bases. V dropped 6 bases and J dropped 3; count of bases not matched to a gene: 8. Germline V gives CDR1 SNHLY, CDR2 FYNNEI. The length of the CDR3 is 14 residues. The CDR3 DNA sequence: TGTGCCAGCAGGGACCGGGACAGTTTCTACGAGCAGTACTTC. This gives the protein CASRDRDSFYEQYF.

The chain has TRBV2 and TRBJ2-3; weak D call: TRBD1 (6 bases). V was trimmed by 6 bases and J by 6 bases, leaving 7 bases between them. This CDR3 region has 11 residues. CDR1 SNHLY and CDR2 FYNNEI come from the germline V gene. The CDR3 spells CASRTGDTQYF. CDR3 bases: TGTGCCAGCAGAACAGGGGATACGCAGTATTTT.

This chain uses TRBV5-8 with TRBJ2-1, with 8 bases identical to TRBD1. Germline V gene data show CDR1 as SGHTS and CDR2 as YDEGEE. CDR3 size: 15 residues. The V gene end was trimmed by 2 bases and the J gene end by 6 bases; junction bases not matched to a gene: 7. The CDR3 loop is CASSFGQGWANEQFF. The CDR3 region has the DNA TGTGCCAGCAGCTTTGGACAGGGATGGGCCAATGAGCAGTTCTTC.

The chain couples TRBV7-9 to TRBJ2-7, with D unclear. Deletions cut 1 base from V and 2 bases from J, with 6 bases between. Germline V gives CDR1 SEHNR, CDR2 FQNEAQ (reference sequence). The CDR3 extends over 13 amino acids. The CDR3 DNA sequence: TGTGCCAGCAGCTTAGAGTTTCCCTACGAGCAGTACTTC. Amino acids: CASSLEFPYEQYF.

This clone was detected once. The J gene is TRBJ2-3, the V gene TRBV2; tentatively, D is TRBD1 (6 bases). The V and J ends lost 7 bases and 11 bases respectively, with 16 bases between them. The CDR3 runs to 12 residues. The germline gives CDR1 SNHLY, CDR2 FYNNEI. In DNA form, the CDR3 reads TGTGCCAGCAATCCGAGGGGACAAAAGCAGTATTTT. Its protein is CASNPRGQKQYF.

This chain links TRBV7-9 with TRBJ1-1; D ambiguous. CDR1 SEHNR and CDR2 FQNEAQ come from the germline V gene (reference sequence). The V end lost 3 bases, the J end lost 8 bases, and 16 bases lay between the germline ends. This CDR3 spans 14 amino acids. The CDR3 region has the DNA TGTGCCAGCAGCTTGGGGTCTACGGCGAGGGAAGCTTTCTTT. Translating gives CASSLGSTAREAFF.

The chain uses TRBV6-5 and TRBJ2-7, with D possibly being TRBD1 (6 bases). This CDR3 has 12 residues. The V end lost 5 bases, the J end lost 5 bases, and 10 bases lay between the germline ends. Looked up from germline, CDR1 is MNHEY and CDR2 is SVGAGI. CDR3 amino acids: CASSQTGNEQYF. CDR3 DNA: TGTGCCAGCAGTCAAACAGGGAACGAGCAGTACTTC.

The chain couples TRBV5-4 to TRBJ2-7; the D is unclear. CDR1 is SGHNT and CDR2 is YYREEE in the germline V gene (reference sequence). The ends were cut back, 3 bases at V and 4 bases at J, with 11 bases in the middle. The CDR3 is made up of 13 amino acids. The CDR3 nucleotides are TGTGCCAGCAGCTCTTCTGGGGTGTACGAGCAGTACTTC. Protein sequence: CASSSSGVYEQYF.

This chain uses TRBV4-3 with TRBJ2-1; D may be TRBD2 (6 bases). This CDR3 spans 16 amino acids. CDR1 and CDR2 from the germline V gene are LGHNA and YSLEER. V dropped 0 bases and J dropped 4 bases, with 13 bases sitting between them. CDR3 residues: CASSQDGPGRYNEQFF. The CDR3 DNA reads TGCGCCAGCAGCCAAGATGGGCCGGGGAGGTACAATGAGCAGTTCTTC.

The V and J genes are TRBV5-1 and TRBJ1-6; 7 bases align to TRBD1. Losses at the gene ends were 6 bases for V and 6 bases for J; bases not matched to a gene: 3. This CDR3 has 13 amino acids. Per the germline V gene, CDR1 is SGHRS and CDR2 is YFSETQ. The CDR3 here is CASNRGFNSPLHF. The CDR3 coding sequence is TGCGCCAGCAACAGGGGTTTTAATTCACCCCTCCACTTT. Full variable domain (missing parts from reference TRBV5-1 and TRBJ1-6): KAGVTQTPRYLIKTRGQQVTLSCSPISGHRSVSWYQQTPGQGLQFLFEYFSETQRNKGNFPGRFSGRQFSNSRSEMNVSTLELGDSALYLCASNRGFNSPLHFGNGTRLTVT.